This TCR beta chain is drawn from a study of CD8 T cells in Susac syndrome. The ends were cut back, 4 bases at V and 3 bases at J, with 18 bases in the middle. Germline assignment: CDR1 SEHNR and CDR2 FQNEAQ (reference sequence). This CDR3 has 17 residues. RNA, at about 0.45 to 1 ug, was reverse transcribed with random hexamers. Each CDR3 protein gets one entry after TCRdb re-called the immunoSEQ multiplex PCR reads with MiXCR. The sample lists around 130,000 distinct CDR3 sequences; over 75% were seen once. The chain uses TRBV7-9 and TRBJ2-2; weak D call: TRBD1 (6 bases). Sequencing was performed on CD8+ T cells from PBMCs. The clonotype was recovered from a human donor with multiple sclerosis. CDR3 sequence: CASSSPLGASDTGELFF. In DNA, the CDR3 is TGTGCCAGCAGCTCCCCGTTGGGGGCTTCGGACACCGGGGAGCTGTTTTTT. Full variable domain (remainder filled in from reference TRBV7-9 and TRBJ2-2): DTGVSQNPRHKITKRGQNVTFRCDPISEHNRLYWYRQTLGQGPEFLTYFQNEAQLEKSRLLSDRFSAERPKGSFSTLEIQRTEQGDSAMYLCASSSPLGASDTGELFFGEGSRLTVL.